These 10 T cell receptor beta chains share one sample of origin, sequenced in a study of spatial heterogeneity in lung cancer. Sample time point: sample taken at primary tumor resection. MiXCR was run by TCRdb on the 5' RACE reads, yielding one entry per CDR3 protein. The table includes roughly 860 distinct CDR3 sequences, roughly 13% detected once. Sequenced here: PBMCs, sampled at surgery. These receptors originate from a male donor with early-stage non-small cell lung cancer.

This clonotype is medium-sized. The chain joins TRBV12-3 or TRBV12-4 to TRBJ1-1, with D uncertain. The CDR3 has 12 amino acids. Trimming stripped 3 bases from V and 3 bases from J, with 5 bases between. The DNA of the CDR3 is TGTGCCAGCAGTTTCGGGGACACTGAAGCTTTCTTT. Protein: CASSFGDTEAFF.

By its share, this clonotype is large. This chain connects TRBV29-1 to TRBJ2-1, with 13 bases aligning to TRBD2. CDR1 is SQVTM, CDR2 ANQGSEA, per germline. V dropped 4 bases and J dropped 7; count of bases not matched to a gene: 4. The CDR3 runs 14 residues. In DNA form, the CDR3 reads TGCAGCGTTGTAGGGACTAGCGGGGCGAATGAGCAGTTCTTC. Amino acid sequence: CSVVGTSGANEQFF.

This clonotype showed up just once. V is TRBV4-1 and J is TRBJ1-1, with a possible D match to TRBD1 (5 bases). V was cut by 0 bases and J by 7 bases, with 18 bases left in between. The germline V gene has CDR1 MGHRA and CDR2 YSYEKL. The CDR3 consists of 16 residues. This chain's CDR3 is CASSQDPLTAMIEAFF. The CDR3, as DNA: TGCGCCAGCAGCCAAGACCCTCTGACAGCTATGATTGAAGCTTTCTTT.

In this sample, this clonotype turned up many times. The chain combines TRBV6-2 or TRBV6-3 with TRBJ1-2, with 7 bases lining up with TRBD1. J lost 7 bases, V lost 7 bases, and 12 bases had no gene match. Per germline, CDR1 MNHEY and CDR2 SVGEGT. CDR3 length: 14 residues. The CDR3: CASIRTGAPTGYTF. CDR3 nucleotides: TGTGCCAGCATTCGGACAGGTGCTCCAACTGGCTACACCTTC.

Judged by abundance, this clonotype is medium-sized. The chain recombines TRBV5-4 with TRBJ2-1; TRBD1 matches at 7 bases. This CDR3 contains 15 residues. CDR1 is SGHNT, CDR2 YYREEE, per germline (reference sequence). V was clipped by 0 bases and J by 9 bases; unmatched bases: 9. The chain's CDR3 is CASSLASQGLVEQFF. The DNA of the CDR3 is TGTGCCAGCAGCTTGGCCTCACAGGGGTTGGTTGAGCAGTTCTTC.

This clonotype is labeled large. V usage is TRBV12-3 or TRBV12-4 and J usage is TRBJ2-2; D is perhaps TRBD1 (5 bases). The V end lost 6 bases, the J end lost 7 bases, and 15 bases lay between the germline ends. The CDR3 spans 14 residues. This CDR3 is CASRIAGFGGELFF. CDR3 nucleotide sequence: TGTGCCAGCAGGATAGCAGGGTTCGGCGGGGAGCTGTTTTTT.

In its sample, this clonotype was seen many times. The CDR3, as DNA: TGTGCCTGGAGTTTGACTCGGGATACGCAGTATTTT. Protein: CAWSLTRDTQYF. V gene TRBV30 combines with J gene TRBJ2-3; D is undetermined. CDR1 is GTSNPN, CDR2 SVGIG, per germline (reference sequence). Trimming cost V 2 bases and J 6 bases, with 9 bases left between them. This CDR3 is 12 amino acids long. Variable domain in full (rest from reference TRBV30 and TRBJ2-3): SQTIHQWPATLVQPVGSPLSLECTVEGTSNPNLYWYRQAAGRGLQLLFYSVGIGQISSEVPQNLSASRPQDRQFILSSKKLLLSDSGFYLCAWSLTRDTQYFGPGTRLTVL.

A single count supports this clonotype. This clone may be a read error of a much larger clone one base away. J is TRBJ1-1 and V is TRBV12-3 or TRBV12-4; D might be TRBD1 (5 bases). V gave up 5 bases and J gave up 2 bases, with 12 bases separating them. The CDR3 is 14 amino acids. CDR3 sequence (DNA): TGTGCCAGCAGTCAGGAGACAGCCAACACTGAAGCTTTCTTT. Protein sequence: CASSQETANTEAFF.

The rearrangement links TRBV4-3 to TRBJ2-6; 7 nucleotides align to TRBD1. V lost 0 bases and J lost 0; bases outside the gene matches: 14. The V gene's germline CDR1 is LGHNA and CDR2 YSLEER. This CDR3 has 21 amino acids. Here the CDR3 reads CASSQDQGRDSLFSGANVLTF. CDR3 nucleotides: TGCGCCAGCAGCCAAGATCAGGGAAGGGACAGCTTGTTCTCTGGGGCCAACGTCCTGACTTTC.

The sample holds a few counts of this clonotype. V usage is TRBV11-2 and J usage is TRBJ1-5; D gene ambiguous. The V gene's germline CDR1 is SGHAT and CDR2 FQNNGV. The V gene lost 0 bases and the J gene lost 9 bases, with 6 bases spanning the gap. The CDR3 loop spans 12 amino acids. The CDR3 DNA sequence: TGTGCCAGCAGCTTAGAAGGCCCGCCCCAGCATTTT. It specifies CASSLEGPPQHF.